The source of this TCR beta chain is a study of CD8 T cells in ankylosing spondylitis. MiXCR, run by TCRdb on the 5' RACE reads, gives a single entry per CDR3 protein. The sample lists around 300,000 distinct CDR3 sequences, over 12% occurring once. This clonotype was recorded many times. The source of this sequence is a male donor with ankylosing spondylitis or in good health (not recorded which). The sample consisted of blood, either unsorted or a sorted T cell fraction (not recorded which).

This chain's CDR3 is CASSQGTRTGEDNEQFF. CDR3 DNA: TGCGCCAGCAGCCAAGGGACCCGGACAGGGGAAGACAATGAGCAGTTCTTC. The rearrangement links TRBV4-1 to TRBJ2-1, with TRBD1 matching over 9 bases. With V trimmed by 1 base and J by 5 bases, 9 bases remained unmatched. CDR1 is MGHRA and CDR2 is YSYEKL in the germline V gene. The CDR3 has 17 residues.